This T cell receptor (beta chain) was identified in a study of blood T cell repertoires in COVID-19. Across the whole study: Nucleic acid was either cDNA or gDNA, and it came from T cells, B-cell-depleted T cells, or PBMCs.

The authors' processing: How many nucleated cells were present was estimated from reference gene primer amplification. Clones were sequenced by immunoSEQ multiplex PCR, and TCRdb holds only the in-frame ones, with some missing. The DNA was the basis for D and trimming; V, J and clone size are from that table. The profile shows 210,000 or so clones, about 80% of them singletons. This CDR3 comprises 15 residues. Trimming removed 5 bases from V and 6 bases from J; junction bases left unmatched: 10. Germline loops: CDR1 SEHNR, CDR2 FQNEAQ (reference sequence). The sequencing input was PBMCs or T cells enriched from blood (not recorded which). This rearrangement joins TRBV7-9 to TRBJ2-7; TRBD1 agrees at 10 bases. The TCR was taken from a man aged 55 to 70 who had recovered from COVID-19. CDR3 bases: TGTGCCAGCAGCCCCCACCGACAGGGGGCCGGCGAGCAGTACTTC. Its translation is CASSPHRQGAGEQYF.